This T cell receptor (beta chain) was sequenced for a study of PD-1 blockade in classical Hodgkin lymphoma. Study outcomes and limitations: Exclusion covered patients beginning nivolumab under 1 year post-ASCT.

Germline loops: CDR1 LNHDA, CDR2 SQIVND (reference sequence). V gave up 7 bases and J gave up 4 bases; unmatched junction bases: 3. The CDR3 spans 13 residues. Sequencing used immunoSEQ multiplex PCR; TCRdb keeps in-frame clones, though not all of them. Among 9,000 to 10,000 clones listed, roughly 90% were seen once. Of note for this clone: Antigen: not known.

Patients all relapsed after autologous stem cell transplantation, and there was variation in brentuximab vedotin exposure. This rearrangement joins TRBV19 to TRBJ1-4, with 7 bases that match TRBD1. Sequences were derived from peripheral blood mononuclear cells (PBMCs), sampled at baseline. The clonotype was recovered from a human donor with classical Hodgkin lymphoma. CDR3 nucleotides: TGTGCCAGTACAGGGGGACTTAATGAAAAACTGTTTTTT. Protein: CASTGGLNEKLFF.